These 14 T cell receptor beta chains were sequenced from one sample in a study of cytomegalovirus exposure and HLA in healthy donors. 60 Vbeta and 13 Jbeta primers were used in PCR. Data came from immunoSEQ multiplex PCR; TCRdb stores just in-frame clones and leaves some out. Among about 170,000 clones, 80% to 85% were seen once, and the ten largest hold approximately 1.2%. Material for sequencing was PBMCs. The receptors come from a boy between 2 and 10 years old in good health and CMV-seronegative.

This chain joins TRBV5-5 and TRBJ2-5, with D possibly TRBD2 on 6 matching bases. V shed 1 base and J shed 1 base, with 8 bases lying between them. There are 14 residues in the CDR3. Germline CDR1 reads SGHKS; CDR2 reads YYEKEE (reference sequence). The CDR3 protein is CASSLRTIQETQYF. For the CDR3, the DNA is TGTGCCAGCAGCTTGAGGACTATCCAAGAGACCCAGTACTTC.

V gene TRBV6-5 combines with J gene TRBJ2-1, with TRBD2 matching 8 bases. The V and J ends lost 8 bases and 4 bases, in that order; junction bases with no gene match: 7. The germline CDR1 and CDR2 sequences are MNHEY and SVGAGI. The CDR3 is 14 amino acids. The CDR3 sequence is CASRERGYYNEQFF. The CDR3 nucleotides read TGTGCCAGCCGAGAGCGGGGGTATTACAATGAGCAGTTCTTC.

The chain has TRBV7-2 and TRBJ2-3, with D perhaps matching TRBD2 (6 bases). The V gene's germline CDR1 is SGHTA and CDR2 FQGNSA. V gave up 2 bases and J gave up 0 bases, with 12 bases separating them. The CDR3 extends over 16 amino acids. DNA of the CDR3: TGTGCCAGCAGCTTACGGGCGGGAACTAGCACAGATACGCAGTATTTT. The encoded protein is CASSLRAGTSTDTQYF. Supplemented by reference TRBV7-2 and TRBJ2-3, the full variable domain reads GAGVSQSPSNKVTEKGKDVELRCDPISGHTALYWYRQSLGQGLEFLIYFQGNSAPDKSGLPSDRFSAERTGGSVSTLTIQRTQQEDSAVYLCASSLRAGTSTDTQYFGPGTRLTVL.

The rearrangement uses TRBV5-4 and TRBJ2-1; TRBD2 is a possible D gene (6 bases). V lost 2 bases, J lost 5 bases, and 14 bases lay in between. This CDR3 has 15 amino acids. CDR1 and CDR2 from the germline V gene are SGHNT and YYREEE (reference sequence). CDR3 in amino acids: CASSFEPPGDNEQFF. The CDR3, as DNA: TGTGCCAGCAGCTTCGAGCCCCCGGGGGACAATGAGCAGTTCTTC.

The V gene is TRBV4-2, the J gene TRBJ2-1, with D possibly matching TRBD2 (5 bases). Trimming shortened V by 5 bases and J by 8 bases, and 13 bases separated the two germline ends. CDR1 and CDR2 (germline): LGHNA, YNFKEQ. CDR3 length: 13 residues. In nucleotides, the CDR3 is TGTGCCAGCAGCTTGGGAGCCGGGGATGAGCAGTTCTTC. Protein product: CASSLGAGDEQFF.

This clone appeared a single time. This rearrangement joins TRBV7-9 to TRBJ2-1; 9 bases match TRBD2. This CDR3 contains 15 residues. V lost 1 base to trimming and J lost 7 bases; unmatched junction nucleotides: 5. Germline values: CDR1 SEHNR, CDR2 FQNEAQ (reference sequence). CDR3 in amino acids: CASSLGTSELNEQFF. Here the CDR3 DNA reads TGTGCCAGCAGCTTAGGGACTAGCGAGTTGAATGAGCAGTTCTTC.

The chain couples TRBV9 to TRBJ2-1; the match to TRBD1 covers 8 bases. CDR3 length: 14 residues. CDR1 is SGDLS and CDR2 is YYNGEE in the germline V gene. The V and J ends lost 2 bases and 10 bases, in that order; junction bases with no gene match: 8. CDR3 bases: TGTGCCAGCAGCGTGTCTGGGACAGGAGGCGAGCAGTTCTTC. It codes for CASSVSGTGGEQFF.

This chain links TRBV10-2 with TRBJ2-7; TRBD2 is a possible D gene (5 bases). This CDR3 is 12 amino acids long. Germline V CDR1 and CDR2: WSHSY, SAAADI. Trimming cost V 4 bases and J 1 base, with 5 bases left between them. CDR3 in amino acids: CASSGGSYEQYF. The CDR3 DNA follows: TGCGCCAGCAGTGGAGGGTCCTACGAGCAGTACTTC.

V usage is TRBV7-2 and J usage is TRBJ1-1; 7 bases are shared with TRBD1. The CDR3 loop spans 18 amino acids. Unmatched junction bases numbered 16, after V lost 4 bases and J lost 2 bases. Germline assignment: CDR1 SGHTA and CDR2 FQGNSA. CDR3 nucleotide sequence: TGTGCCAGCAGCTGGGGGACAGCGACTTCTCTTACTAACACTGAAGCTTTCTTT. Protein: CASSWGTATSLTNTEAFF.

This clone was counted a single time. The chain recombines TRBV4-1 with TRBJ1-5; the match to TRBD1 covers 7 bases. The V gene end was trimmed by 1 base and the J gene end by 9 bases; junction bases not matched to a gene: 12. The CDR3 extends over 16 amino acids. The V gene's germline CDR1 is MGHRA and CDR2 YSYEKL. The CDR3 reads CASSQVGTVGVGPQHF. The DNA for the CDR3 is TGCGCCAGCAGCCAAGTAGGGACAGTTGGTGTCGGGCCCCAGCATTTT.

J is TRBJ2-7 and V is TRBV5-4; 7 nucleotides match TRBD2. CDR1 and CDR2 (germline): SGHNT, YYREEE (reference sequence). CDR3 length: 15 amino acids. V trimming: 4 bases; J trimming: 5 bases; junction bases outside the gene matches: 12. Written as DNA, the CDR3 is TGTGCCAGCAGCCGAGAAGCGGGGACTCGGAACGAGCAGTACTTC. Translating it yields CASSREAGTRNEQYF.

The V and J genes are TRBV5-5 and TRBJ2-7, with D possibly being TRBD2 (6 bases). Germline V lookup: CDR1 SGHKS, CDR2 YYEKEE (reference sequence). The CDR3 covers 15 residues. V was shortened by 0 bases and J by 2 bases, with 12 bases between the two germline ends. The chain's CDR3 is CASSLVASEAYEQYV. The CDR3 bases are TGTGCCAGCAGCTTGGTGGCTAGCGAGGCCTACGAGCAGTACGTC.

This sequence joins TRBV28 and TRBJ2-5, with D tentatively TRBD2 (7 bases). V lost 3 bases and J 1 base, leaving 9 bases between the germline ends. CDR3 size: 14 residues. Germline assignment: CDR1 MDHEN and CDR2 SYDVKM. CDR3: CASSFAGAQETQYF. The DNA of the CDR3 is TGTGCCAGCAGTTTTGCGGGGGCCCAAGAGACCCAGTACTTC.

The DNA for the CDR3 is TGTGCCAGCAGTTGGGACAGGGGGGGCACTGAAGCTTTCTTT. Its protein is CASSWDRGGTEAFF. V usage is TRBV6-5 and J usage is TRBJ1-1, with 11 nucleotides matching TRBD1. Per the germline V gene, CDR1 is MNHEY and CDR2 is SVGAGI. With V trimmed by 4 bases and J by 4 bases, 2 bases remained unmatched. The CDR3 runs to 14 residues.